This TCR beta chain emerged from a study of molecular identifiers for immune sequencing clone quantification. Study-level information: Four of five splits of RNA from approximately 22,000 or 94,000 naive CD8 cells were sequenced in replicates.

This clonotype has a count of ten or more. Its antigen is unknown. TCRdb ran MiXCR on the PCR reads and lists one entry per CDR3 protein. The table has about 36,000 distinct CDR3 sequences, 18% seen once; the top ten hold about 7.4%. This CDR3 spans 15 amino acids. With V trimmed by 0 bases and J by 7 bases, 6 bases remained unmatched. Germline lookup yields CDR1 SGDLS and CDR2 YYNGEE. General study results and limits: Clones above 20 RNA copies contained over 99% of effector molecules and under 1% of naive molecules.

Using a CD8+CD4-CCR7+CD45RA+ phenotype, naive CD8 T cells were sorted. The TCR originated in a human donor in good health. Some libraries in this study had Jurkat cell RNA spiked in. V gene TRBV9 combines with J gene TRBJ2-1; 8 nucleotides line up with TRBD2. The material sequenced was naive CD8+ T cells from blood, with Jurkat cell RNA spiked in. The subset here: FACS-sorted CD8+CD4-CCR7+CD45RA+ naive T cells. The CDR3 nucleotides read TGTGCCAGCAGCGTAGCGGGAGGGCCCTCTAATGAGCAGTTCTTC. This translates into CASSVAGGPSNEQFF.